The 22 T cell receptor beta chains reported below all come from one sample, sequenced in a study of Ad26.COV2.S vaccination and SARS-CoV-2 variants. The method was immunoSEQ multiplex PCR; TCRdb's version includes in-frame clones alone and lacks a portion of them. The sample has approximately 460,000 clones; 80% to 90% are singletons. This sample's treatment: roughly 20 received Ad26.COV2.S at low or high dose, single or two shots; about 5 received placebo; per-sample allocation not given. Following the first vaccine or placebo injection, samples were taken on day 63. Specimen: peripheral blood, collected in a trial of Ad26.COV2.S vaccine versus placebo. These receptors all stem from a person between 18 and 65 years old who received the Ad26.COV2.S COVID-19 vaccine or a placebo.

The V call is TRBV9, the J call TRBJ1-2; tentatively, D is TRBD1 (6 bases). The CDR3 contains 14 residues. The V end was cut by 4 bases, the J end by 1 base, with 11 bases between. In germline, CDR1 is SGDLS, CDR2 YYNGEE. CDR3 protein: CASSQGTFNYGYTF. Written as DNA, the CDR3 is TGTGCCAGCAGCCAGGGGACTTTTAACTATGGCTACACCTTC.

The chain recombines TRBV11-2 with TRBJ2-5, with TRBD1 matching over 7 bases. Germline CDR1 and CDR2: SGHAT and FQNNGV. The V gene end was trimmed by 5 bases and the J gene end by 4 bases; junction bases not matched to a gene: 16. The CDR3 is made up of 17 amino acids. CDR3 sequence: CASSPRRQGEASETQYF. CDR3 bases: TGTGCCAGCAGCCCGCGCCGACAGGGAGAGGCCTCAGAGACCCAGTACTTC.

The chain recombines TRBV7-9 with TRBJ2-1; D may be TRBD2 (6 bases). This CDR3 region has 14 residues. V lost 0 bases, J lost 10 bases, and 13 bases lay in between. Germline CDR1 is SEHNR and CDR2 is FQNEAQ (reference sequence). In DNA form, the CDR3 reads TGTGCCAGCAGCTTAGCGGGACTTCTCATGGAGCAGTTCTTC. This sequence encodes CASSLAGLLMEQFF.

The genes are TRBV6-2 or TRBV6-3 and TRBJ2-4, with unresolved D. The germline V gene encodes CDR1 MNHEY and CDR2 SVGEGT. There are 16 residues in the CDR3. V was clipped by 0 bases and J by 0 bases, with 9 bases between them. CDR3 bases: TGTGCCAGCAGTTACTCAAAGGATTTAGCCAAAAACATTCAGTACTTC. This codes for CASSYSKDLAKNIQYF.

CDR3 sequence reads: CASSQLVQSFSKGPGELFF. In DNA, the CDR3 is TGTGCCAGCAGCCAACTCGTCCAGAGCTTCAGTAAAGGGCCCGGGGAGCTGTTTTTT. The genes are TRBV4-2 and TRBJ2-2; D is ambiguous. Germline V gene lookup returns CDR1 LGHNA and CDR2 YNFKEQ. The CDR3 length is 19 residues. Trimming took 2 bases from V and 6 from J, leaving 25 bases between them.

This clone showed up just once. The chain employs TRBV19 and TRBJ1-2; a weak D match, TRBD1 (6 bases). V was trimmed by 3 bases and J by 8 bases, leaving 16 bases between them. Germline V gives CDR1 LNHDA, CDR2 SQIVND (reference sequence). This CDR3 has 14 residues. The CDR3, as DNA: TGTGCCAGTAGTATGTTTCGGGGGGCGCGAGGCTACACCTTC. Residues: CASSMFRGARGYTF.

V usage is TRBV6-2 or TRBV6-3 and J usage is TRBJ1-2, with 7 bases matching TRBD1. The CDR3 totals 14 residues. Per the germline V gene, CDR1 is MNHEY and CDR2 is SVGEGT. Trimming cost V 5 bases and J 8 bases; bases outside gene matches: 11. As DNA, the CDR3 is TGTGCCAGCAGTAACCTACGGACAGGTGGCGGCTACACCTTC. Translated: CASSNLRTGGGYTF.

The chain employs TRBV18 and TRBJ2-4; 10 positions match TRBD2. Germline values: CDR1 KGHSH, CDR2 LQKENI. The V segment lost 0 bases and the J segment 6 bases; nucleotides outside the gene matches: 5. CDR3 length: 16 amino acids. The CDR3 DNA reads as TGTGCCAGCTCACCACCGAGCGGGGGGGCCGGAAACATTCAGTACTTC. Translation: CASSPPSGGAGNIQYF. The full variable domain, its missing parts supplied by reference TRBV18 and TRBJ2-4, is NAGVMQNPRHLVRRRGQEARLRCSPMKGHSHVYWYRQLPEEGLKFMVYLQKENIIDESGMPKERFSAEFPKEGPSILRIQQVVRGDSAAYFCASSPPSGGAGNIQYFGAGTRLSVL.

The chain links TRBV27 to TRBJ2-1; TRBD2 aligns across 10 bases. J gave up 6 bases and V 7 bases, and 6 bases lay outside the gene matches. The germline CDR1 and CDR2 sequences are MNHEY and SMNVEV (reference sequence). The CDR3 totals 14 residues. The CDR3: CASMRGLASNEQFF. CDR3 sequence (DNA): TGTGCCAGCATGAGGGGACTAGCGTCCAATGAGCAGTTCTTC.

The genes are TRBV27 and TRBJ1-2; D is ambiguous. The germline V and J ends were trimmed by 5 bases and 7 bases, with 17 bases remaining between them. Germline V lookup: CDR1 MNHEY, CDR2 SMNVEV (reference sequence). The CDR3 extends over 14 amino acids. CDR3 loop: CASSRQQFIVGYTF. In DNA, the CDR3 is TGTGCCAGCAGTCGCCAGCAGTTCATCGTTGGCTACACCTTC.

The genes are TRBV9 and TRBJ1-4, with 8 bases fitting TRBD1. With 3 bases clipped from V and 7 bases from J, the junction kept 5 bases outside the gene matches. This CDR3 is 14 amino acids long. CDR1 and CDR2 from the germline V gene are SGDLS and YYNGEE. CDR3 loop: CASSGQGHSEKLFF. CDR3 bases: TGTGCCAGCAGCGGACAGGGGCATAGTGAAAAACTGTTTTTT.

The genes are TRBV3-1 (or the pseudogene TRBV3-2) and TRBJ1-6, with D hard to call. Deletions cut 4 bases from V and 10 bases from J, with 14 bases between. Germline V CDR1 and CDR2: LGHDT, YNNKEL (reference sequence). CDR3 length: 14 amino acids. Written as DNA, the CDR3 is TGTGCCAGCAGCCGACGCGGCGATCTCTCACCCCTCCACTTT. It translates to CASSRRGDLSPLHF.

The chain has TRBV9 and TRBJ2-1; perhaps TRBD2 as D (6 bases). Germline CDR1 and CDR2: SGDLS and YYNGEE. Trimming removed 4 bases at V and 0 bases at J, with 17 bases between. There are 17 residues in the CDR3. The CDR3 reads CASSSGGPGDSYNEQFF. Here the CDR3 DNA reads TGTGCCAGCAGCTCCGGGGGACCCGGGGACTCCTACAATGAGCAGTTCTTC.

The chain combines TRBV13 with TRBJ2-5, with 16 bases identical to TRBD2. V was clipped by 5 bases and J by 5 bases; unmatched bases: 8. There are 17 residues in the CDR3. CDR1 is PRHDT, CDR2 FYEKMQ, per germline (reference sequence). The CDR3 region is CASSPPGTSGGAETQYF. CDR3 nucleotide sequence: TGTGCCAGCAGCCCGCCCGGGACTAGCGGGGGGGCGGAGACCCAGTACTTC.

V usage is TRBV7-2 and J usage is TRBJ1-1; D unresolved. Germline CDR1 reads SGHTA; CDR2 reads FQGNSA. The CDR3 has 15 residues. Between the trimmed V and J ends, which lost 1 base and 1 base, there was a span of 10 bases. CDR3 nucleotides: TGTGCCAGCAGCTTAGTTGTGATCAGGAACACTGAAGCTTTCTTT. This encodes CASSLVVIRNTEAFF.

In DNA form, the CDR3 reads TGTGCCAGCAGCTTTGGCAGACCGACCTACGAGCAGTACTTC. The encoded protein is CASSFGRPTYEQYF. The V and J genes are TRBV13 and TRBJ2-7; D ambiguous. Per the germline V gene, CDR1 is PRHDT and CDR2 is FYEKMQ (reference sequence). V lost 3 bases and J 2 bases, leaving 11 bases between the germline ends. This CDR3 has 14 amino acids.

CDR3 nucleotides: TGTGCCACGGGTGACAGGGATAGAGATACGCAGTATTTT. As protein: CATGDRDRDTQYF. The genes are TRBV24-1 and TRBJ2-3; 7 bases line up with TRBD1. This CDR3 spans 13 amino acids. Trimming at V came to 10 bases and at J to 5 bases, leaving 8 bases not matched to a gene. CDR1 and CDR2 (germline): KGHDR, SFDVKD.

The DNA for the CDR3 is TGTGCCAGCAGACCTAACTACAATGAGCAGTTCTTC. Its translation is CASRPNYNEQFF. This chain joins TRBV27 and TRBJ2-1; no reliable D call. CDR1 is MNHEY, CDR2 SMNVEV, per germline (reference sequence). The CDR3 spans 12 residues. Deletions cut 6 bases from V and 3 bases from J, with 6 bases between.

The chain couples TRBV9 to TRBJ2-7; no reliable D call. Trimming shortened V by 0 bases and J by 1 base, and 14 bases separated the two germline ends. The CDR3 is 16 amino acids. Germline lookup yields CDR1 SGDLS and CDR2 YYNGEE. In DNA, the CDR3 is TGTGCCAGCAGCGTAGATCCCTCTGGGGTATCCTACGAGCAGTACTTC. Translated, it gives CASSVDPSGVSYEQYF.

The rearrangement joins TRBV28 to TRBJ2-7; TRBD1 is a possible D gene (5 bases). V was trimmed by 3 bases and J by 7 bases, leaving 22 bases between them. Germline V gene data show CDR1 as MDHEN and CDR2 as SYDVKM. This CDR3 comprises 16 residues. The CDR3 here is CASSLDKWQTLREQYF. In DNA form, the CDR3 reads TGTGCCAGCAGTTTGGACAAGTGGCAGACGCTACGGGAGCAGTACTTC.

The gene calls are TRBV5-8 and TRBJ1-1; no clear D. The CDR3 is made up of 12 amino acids. Germline assignment: CDR1 SGHTS and CDR2 YDEGEE. Trimming cost V 4 bases and J 0 bases, with 4 bases left between them. The CDR3 reads CASSQMNTEAFF. CDR3 bases: TGTGCCAGCAGCCAGATGAACACTGAAGCTTTCTTT. The complete variable domain, with remaining parts taken from reference TRBV5-8 and TRBJ1-1, reads EAGVTQSPTHLIKTRGQQATLRCSPISGHTSVYWYQQALGLGLQFLLWYDEGEERNRGNFPPRFSGRQFPNYSSELNVNALELEDSALYLCASSQMNTEAFFGQGTRLTVV.

The chain employs TRBV21-1 and TRBJ2-5; the table's D gene call, TRBD2, was not cross checked with the DNA. TRBV21-1 is an annotated pseudogene. The CDR3 is made up of 16 amino acids. CDR3 residues: CASRLTSPVQQETQYF. In DNA, the CDR3 is TGTGCCAGCAGACTGACTAGTCCGGTACAGCAAGAGACCCAGTACTTC.